The 2 T cell receptor beta chains presented below share a single source sample, sequenced in a study of breast tumors, draining lymph nodes, adjacent tissues. Breast cancer patients provided tissue from their axillary draining lymph nodes. TCRdb reprocessed the multiplex PCR reads via MiXCR and lists one record per CDR3 protein. The sample shows around 150,000 distinct CDR3 sequences, 20% to 25% of them seen only once. Sequencing was done on a sample of axillary lymph node tissue. These receptors were collected from a female donor with breast cancer. Some clones in this sample may be carry-over from other donors' samples.

This clonotype was counted only a few times. Given a much more abundant clone one base away, this may be a read error. The genes are TRBV12-3 or TRBV12-4 and TRBJ2-1; 8 bases map to TRBD2. The CDR3 consists of 15 residues. The trim removed 5 bases at V and 7 bases at J, leaving 10 bases unmatched. CDR3 nucleotides: TGTGCCAGCAGTATCATAGCGGGATTGGTGAATGAGCAGTTCTTC. Encoded protein: CASSIIAGLVNEQFF.

This clonotype was counted a few times. The rearrangement links TRBV20-1 to TRBJ2-7; 7 bases line up with TRBD1. Germline CDR1 is DFQATT and CDR2 is SNEGSKA (reference sequence). The length of the CDR3 is 17 residues. V was pared by 3 bases and J by 0 bases, with 14 bases of the junction left unmatched. Here the CDR3 reads CSAREPRQGENSYEQYF. CDR3 DNA sequence: TGCAGTGCTAGGGAACCCCGACAGGGAGAAAACTCCTACGAGCAGTACTTC.